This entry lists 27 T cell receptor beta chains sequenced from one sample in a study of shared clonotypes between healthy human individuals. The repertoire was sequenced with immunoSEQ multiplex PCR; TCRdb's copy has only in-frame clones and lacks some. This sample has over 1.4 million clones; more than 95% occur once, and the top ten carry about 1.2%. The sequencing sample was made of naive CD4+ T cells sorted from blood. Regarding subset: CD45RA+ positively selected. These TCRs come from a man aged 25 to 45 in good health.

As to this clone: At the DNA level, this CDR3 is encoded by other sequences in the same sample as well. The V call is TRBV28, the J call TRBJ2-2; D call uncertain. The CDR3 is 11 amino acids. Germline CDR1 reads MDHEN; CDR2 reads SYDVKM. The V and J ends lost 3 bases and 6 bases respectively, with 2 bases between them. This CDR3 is CASSFPGELFF. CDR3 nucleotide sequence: TGTGCCAGCAGTTTCCCCGGGGAGCTGTTTTTT.

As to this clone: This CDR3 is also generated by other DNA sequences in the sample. The CDR3 is CASSLVGRSYEQYF. CDR3 DNA: TGTGCCAGCAGCTTGGTCGGCAGATCCTACGAGCAGTACTTC. The chain recombines TRBV5-4 with TRBJ2-7; D gene unclear. Trimming removed 0 bases at V and 1 base at J, with 8 bases between. The CDR3 is made up of 14 amino acids. Germline V gene sequence: CDR1 SGHNT, CDR2 YYREEE (reference sequence).

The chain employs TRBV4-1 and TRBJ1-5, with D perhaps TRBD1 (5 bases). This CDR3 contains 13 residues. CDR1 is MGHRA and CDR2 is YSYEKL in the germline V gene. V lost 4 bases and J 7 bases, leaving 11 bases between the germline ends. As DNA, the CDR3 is TGCGCCAGCAGCCCGGCAGGGCCCCAGCCCCAGCATTTT. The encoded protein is CASSPAGPQPQHF.

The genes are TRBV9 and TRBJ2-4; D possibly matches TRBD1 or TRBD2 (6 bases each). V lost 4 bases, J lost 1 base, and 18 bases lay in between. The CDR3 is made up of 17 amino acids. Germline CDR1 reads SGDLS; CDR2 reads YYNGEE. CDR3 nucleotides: TGTGCCAGCAGCTCCGAGGGGGGCAGGAGCGCCAAAAACATTCAGTACTTC. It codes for CASSSEGGRSAKNIQYF.

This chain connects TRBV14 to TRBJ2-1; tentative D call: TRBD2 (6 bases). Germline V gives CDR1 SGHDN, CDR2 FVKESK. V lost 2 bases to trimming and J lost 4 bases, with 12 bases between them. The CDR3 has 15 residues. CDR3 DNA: TGTGCCAGCAGCCAACTGGGACTGCCTTACAATGAGCAGTTCTTC. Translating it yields CASSQLGLPYNEQFF.

The CDR3, as DNA: TGTGCCAGTAGTGCGTCAGATACGCAGTATTTT. This encodes CASSASDTQYF. The chain is built from TRBV19 and TRBJ2-3, with no clear D. The germline V gene encodes CDR1 LNHDA and CDR2 SQIVND (reference sequence). The CDR3 extends over 11 amino acids. V was shortened by 5 bases and J by 4 bases, with 4 bases between the two germline ends.

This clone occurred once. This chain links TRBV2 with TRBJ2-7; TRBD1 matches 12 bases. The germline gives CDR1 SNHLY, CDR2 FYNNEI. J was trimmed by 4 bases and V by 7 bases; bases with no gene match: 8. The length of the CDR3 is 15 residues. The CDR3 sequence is CASTAGTGGRYEQYF. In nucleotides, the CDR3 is TGTGCCAGCACCGCAGGGACAGGGGGCAGGTACGAGCAGTACTTC.

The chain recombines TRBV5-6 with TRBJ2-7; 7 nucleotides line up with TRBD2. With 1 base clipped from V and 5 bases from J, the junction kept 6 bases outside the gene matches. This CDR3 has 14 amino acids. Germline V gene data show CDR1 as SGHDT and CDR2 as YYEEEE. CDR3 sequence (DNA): TGTGCCAGCAGCTTGTCGGGGAGGGCCAACGAGCAGTACTTC. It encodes CASSLSGRANEQYF.

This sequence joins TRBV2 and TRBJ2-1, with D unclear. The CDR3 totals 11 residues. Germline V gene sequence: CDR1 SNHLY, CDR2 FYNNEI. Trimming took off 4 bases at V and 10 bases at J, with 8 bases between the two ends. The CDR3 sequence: CASSVGQEQFF. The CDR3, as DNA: TGTGCCAGCAGTGTAGGGCAGGAGCAGTTCTTC.

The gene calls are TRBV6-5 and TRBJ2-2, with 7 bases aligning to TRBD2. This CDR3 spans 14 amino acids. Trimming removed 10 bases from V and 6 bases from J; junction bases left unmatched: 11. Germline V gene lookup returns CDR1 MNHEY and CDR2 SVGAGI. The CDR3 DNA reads TGTGCCACTGCGGGGGTAGTAAGTTCCGGGGAGCTGTTTTTT. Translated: CATAGVVSSGELFF.

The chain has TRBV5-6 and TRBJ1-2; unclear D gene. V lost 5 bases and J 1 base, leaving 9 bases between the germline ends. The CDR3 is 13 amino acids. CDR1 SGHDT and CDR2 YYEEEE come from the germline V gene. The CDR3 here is CASSGEFNYGYTF. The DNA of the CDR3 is TGTGCCAGCAGTGGGGAATTTAACTATGGCTACACCTTC.

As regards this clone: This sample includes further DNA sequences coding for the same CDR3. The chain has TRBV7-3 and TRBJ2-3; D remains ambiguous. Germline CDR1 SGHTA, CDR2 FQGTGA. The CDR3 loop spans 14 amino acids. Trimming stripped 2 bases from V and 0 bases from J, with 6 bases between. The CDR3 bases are TGTGCCAGCAGCTTAGGTCTGAGCACAGATACGCAGTATTTT. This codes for CASSLGLSTDTQYF. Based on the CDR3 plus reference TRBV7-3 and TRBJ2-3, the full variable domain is GAGVSQTPSNKVTEKGKYVELRCDPISGHTALYWYRQSLGQGPEFLIYFQGTGAADDSGLPNDRFFAVRPEGSVSTLKIQRTERGDSAVYLCASSLGLSTDTQYFGPGTRLTVL.

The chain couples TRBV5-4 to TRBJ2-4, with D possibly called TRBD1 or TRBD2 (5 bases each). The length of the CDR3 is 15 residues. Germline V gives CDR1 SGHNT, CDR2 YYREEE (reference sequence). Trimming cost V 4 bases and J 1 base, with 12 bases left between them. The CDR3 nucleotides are TGTGCCAGCAGCCCACCGGGGCTGGCCAAAAACATTCAGTACTTC. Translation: CASSPPGLAKNIQYF.

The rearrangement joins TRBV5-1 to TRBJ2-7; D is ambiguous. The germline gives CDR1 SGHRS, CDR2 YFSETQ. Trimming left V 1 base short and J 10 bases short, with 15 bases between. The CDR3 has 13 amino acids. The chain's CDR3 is CASSLISESIQYF. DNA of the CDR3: TGCGCCAGCAGCTTGATCAGCGAGTCGATCCAGTACTTC. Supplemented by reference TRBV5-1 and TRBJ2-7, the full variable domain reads KAGVTQTPRYLIKTRGQQVTLSCSPISGHRSVSWYQQTPGQGLQFLFEYFSETQRNKGNFPGRFSGRQFSNSRSEMNVSTLELGDSALYLCASSLISESIQYFGPGTRLTVT.

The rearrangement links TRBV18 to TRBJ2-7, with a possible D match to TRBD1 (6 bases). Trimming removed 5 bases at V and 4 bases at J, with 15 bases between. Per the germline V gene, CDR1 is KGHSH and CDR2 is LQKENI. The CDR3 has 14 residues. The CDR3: CASSFTGIGYEQYF. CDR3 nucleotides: TGTGCCAGCTCATTTACAGGGATCGGGTACGAGCAGTACTTC.

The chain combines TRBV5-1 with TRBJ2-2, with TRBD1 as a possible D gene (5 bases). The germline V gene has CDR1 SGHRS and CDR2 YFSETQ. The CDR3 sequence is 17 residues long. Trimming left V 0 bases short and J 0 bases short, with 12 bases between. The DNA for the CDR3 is TGCGCCAGCAGCTTGGCCCGCGGACAAGCGAACACCGGGGAGCTGTTTTTT. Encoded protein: CASSLARGQANTGELFF.

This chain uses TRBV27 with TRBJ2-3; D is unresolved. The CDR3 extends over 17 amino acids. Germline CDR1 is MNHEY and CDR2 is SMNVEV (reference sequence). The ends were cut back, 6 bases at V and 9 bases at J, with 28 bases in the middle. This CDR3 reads CASSFSKVGPLVVTQYF. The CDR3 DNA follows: TGTGCCAGCAGCTTTTCGAAAGTAGGGCCACTGGTTGTAACGCAGTATTTT.

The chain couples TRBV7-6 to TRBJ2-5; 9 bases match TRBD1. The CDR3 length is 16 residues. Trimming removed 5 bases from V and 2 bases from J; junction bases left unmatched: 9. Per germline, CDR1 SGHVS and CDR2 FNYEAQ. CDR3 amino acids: CASSNGQGLGQETQYF. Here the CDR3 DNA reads TGTGCCAGCAGCAATGGACAGGGGTTGGGACAAGAGACCCAGTACTTC. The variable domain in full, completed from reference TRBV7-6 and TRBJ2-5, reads GAGVSQSPRYKVTKRGQDVALRCDPISGHVSLYWYRQALGQGPEFLTYFNYEAQQDKSGLPNDRFSAERPEGSISTLTIQRTEQRDSAMYRCASSNGQGLGQETQYFGPGTRLLVL.

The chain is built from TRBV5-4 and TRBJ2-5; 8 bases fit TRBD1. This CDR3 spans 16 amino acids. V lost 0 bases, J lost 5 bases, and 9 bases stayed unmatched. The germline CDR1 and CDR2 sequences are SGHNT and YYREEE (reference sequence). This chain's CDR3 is CASSLGKTGAQETQYF. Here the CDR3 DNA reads TGTGCCAGCAGCTTGGGAAAGACAGGGGCCCAGGAGACCCAGTACTTC. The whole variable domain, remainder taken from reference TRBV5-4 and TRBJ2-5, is ETGVTQSPTHLIKTRGQQVTLRCSSQSGHNTVSWYQQALGQGPQFIFQYYREEENGRGNFPPRFSGLQFPNYSSELNVNALELDDSALYLCASSLGKTGAQETQYFGPGTRLLVL.

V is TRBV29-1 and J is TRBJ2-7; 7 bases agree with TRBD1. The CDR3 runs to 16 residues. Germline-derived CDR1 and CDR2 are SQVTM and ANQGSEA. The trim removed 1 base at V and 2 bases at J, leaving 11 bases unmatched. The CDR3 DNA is TGCAGCGTTGAAGTATTGACAGGGATGAGGACCTACGAGCAGTACTTC. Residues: CSVEVLTGMRTYEQYF.

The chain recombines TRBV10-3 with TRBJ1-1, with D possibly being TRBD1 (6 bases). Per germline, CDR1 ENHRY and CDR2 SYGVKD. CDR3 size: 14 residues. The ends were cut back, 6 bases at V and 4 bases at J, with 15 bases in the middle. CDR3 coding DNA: TGTGCCATCAGGCCCAACAGGGATGGCACTGAAGCTTTCTTT. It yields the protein CAIRPNRDGTEAFF.

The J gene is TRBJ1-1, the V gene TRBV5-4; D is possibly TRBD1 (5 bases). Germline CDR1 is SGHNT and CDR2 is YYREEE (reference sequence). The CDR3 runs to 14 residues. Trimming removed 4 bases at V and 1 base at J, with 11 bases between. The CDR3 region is CASSIADRNTEAFF. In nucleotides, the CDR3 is TGTGCCAGCAGCATAGCCGACAGGAACACTGAAGCTTTCTTT.

The CDR3 region has the DNA TGTGCCAGCAGCTTTTATCAGGGGATCTACAATGAGCAGTTCTTC. Protein: CASSFYQGIYNEQFF. The chain has TRBV5-6 and TRBJ2-1, with D perhaps TRBD1 (6 bases). The V end was cut by 2 bases, the J end by 3 bases, with 12 bases between. The germline V gene encodes CDR1 SGHDT and CDR2 YYEEEE. The CDR3 loop spans 15 amino acids.

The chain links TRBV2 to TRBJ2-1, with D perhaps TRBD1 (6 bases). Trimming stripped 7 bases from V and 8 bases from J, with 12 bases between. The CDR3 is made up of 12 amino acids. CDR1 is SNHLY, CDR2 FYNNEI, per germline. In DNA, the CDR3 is TGTGCCAGCAAGGGGGACGGGGATGAGCAGTTCTTC. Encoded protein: CASKGDGDEQFF.

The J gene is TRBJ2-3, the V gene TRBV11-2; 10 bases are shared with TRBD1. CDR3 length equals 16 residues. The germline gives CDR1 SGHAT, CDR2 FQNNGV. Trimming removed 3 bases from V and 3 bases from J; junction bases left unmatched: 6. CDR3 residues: CASSFPDRGGTDTQYF. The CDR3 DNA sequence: TGTGCCAGCAGCTTCCCGGACAGGGGGGGGACAGATACGCAGTATTTT.

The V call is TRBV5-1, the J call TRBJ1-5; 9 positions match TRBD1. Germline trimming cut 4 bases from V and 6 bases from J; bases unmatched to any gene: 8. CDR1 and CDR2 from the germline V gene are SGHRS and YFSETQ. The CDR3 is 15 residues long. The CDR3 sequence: CASSEGTGFVQPQHF. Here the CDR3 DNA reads TGCGCCAGCAGCGAGGGGACAGGGTTCGTTCAGCCCCAGCATTTT.

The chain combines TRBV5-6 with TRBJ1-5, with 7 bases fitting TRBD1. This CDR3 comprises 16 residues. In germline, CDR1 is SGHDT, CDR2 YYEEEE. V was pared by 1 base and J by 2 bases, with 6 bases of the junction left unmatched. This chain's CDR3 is CASSLMNRGGNQPQHF. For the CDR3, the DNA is TGTGCCAGCAGCTTGATGAACAGGGGCGGCAATCAGCCCCAGCATTTT.